This record concerns one T cell receptor (beta chain) sequence. Its antigen is currently unknown. Additional DNA sequences in this sample encode the identical CDR3. TCRdb's table, derived via immunoSEQ multiplex PCR, lists solely in-frame clones and lacks some. The sample yields 180,000 or so clones, around nine tenths seen once. Some second doses came at about 4 weeks and others at about 12 weeks; these were pooled. This sample was taken from a study of T cell responses to AZD1222 COVID-19 vaccine. Whole-study findings and limits: In all cases, repertoires were sampled only after the peak T cell response. Unmutated variant regions are reportedly targeted by nearly half of spike-specific TCRs.

Source: peripheral blood, taken 28 days after the second AZD1222 dose. The source of this sequence is an adult who received the AZD1222 COVID-19 vaccine.

The CDR3 bases are TGTGCCAGCTCACCGCCGGGACAGGGGGGTGAAAAACTGTTTTTT. Its protein product is CASSPPGQGGEKLFF. J is TRBJ1-4 and V is TRBV18; 11 bases match TRBD1. In germline, CDR1 is KGHSH, CDR2 LQKENI. The length of the CDR3 is 15 residues. V lost 3 bases to trimming and J lost 7 bases; unmatched junction nucleotides: 4.